The 12 T cell receptor beta chains below all came from one sample that was sequenced in a study of technical replicates of blood from a handful of donors. The method was immunoSEQ multiplex PCR; TCRdb's version includes in-frame clones alone and lacks a portion of them. The sample lists 55,000 to 75,000 clones, around 92% occurring once. Sequencing used T cells isolated from PBMCs. The receptors were gathered from a human donor in good health.

CDR3 sequence (DNA): TGTGCCAGCAGCTTACGGGACAGGGGTTCCGATGGCTACACCTTC. Protein: CASSLRDRGSDGYTF. The genes are TRBV7-8 and TRBJ1-2; the match to TRBD1 covers 10 bases. The V and J ends lost 2 bases and 6 bases, in that order; junction bases with no gene match: 6. This CDR3 contains 15 residues. Germline lookup yields CDR1 SGHVS and CDR2 FQNEAQ.

V is TRBV14 and J is TRBJ1-2; 7 positions match TRBD1. CDR1 is SGHDN and CDR2 is FVKESK in the germline V gene. This CDR3 has 14 residues. The junction had 7 bases not matched to a gene; V was cut back by 1 base and J by 8 bases. The CDR3 DNA reads as TGTGCCAGCAGCCAAGGGGACAGTAGAACCGGCTACACCTTC. This codes for CASSQGDSRTGYTF.

The V gene is TRBV28, the J gene TRBJ2-5, with 12 nucleotides matching TRBD1. V dropped 9 bases and J dropped 4; count of bases not matched to a gene: 9. From germline, CDR1 is MDHEN and CDR2 SYDVKM. This CDR3 spans 15 amino acids. The CDR3 sequence: CASTGTGGRPETQYF. CDR3 in DNA: TGTGCCAGTACCGGGACAGGGGGCAGGCCAGAGACCCAGTACTTC.

The rearrangement links TRBV2 to TRBJ2-1; D perhaps matches TRBD2 (5 bases). Trimming stripped 6 bases from V and 8 bases from J, with 14 bases between. The germline CDR1 and CDR2 sequences are SNHLY and FYNNEI. The CDR3 consists of 13 residues. In nucleotides, the CDR3 is TGTGCCAGCAGAAGTACTAGAGTCGATGAGCAGTTCTTC. Protein product: CASRSTRVDEQFF.

This clone has just one count. This chain links TRBV27 with TRBJ2-1; D is unresolved. This CDR3 comprises 10 residues. Trimming stripped 8 bases from V and 8 bases from J, with 7 bases between. Germline CDR1 MNHEY, CDR2 SMNVEV (reference sequence). CDR3 residues: CASGPYEQFF. The CDR3 DNA follows: TGTGCCAGCGGCCCCTATGAGCAGTTCTTC.

The chain has TRBV19 and TRBJ1-1; tentatively, D is TRBD1 (5 bases). CDR3 size: 18 residues. CDR1 is LNHDA and CDR2 is SQIVND in the germline V gene (reference sequence). Trimming removed 0 bases at V and 6 bases at J, with 23 bases between. The CDR3 nucleotides read TGTGCCAGTAGTATAGATTATCCCGTAGCACAGGAGTTTCCTGAAGCTTTCTTT. This codes for CASSIDYPVAQEFPEAFF. Full variable domain (missing parts from reference TRBV19 and TRBJ1-1): DGGITQSPKYLFRKEGQNVTLSCEQNLNHDAMYWYRQDPGQGLRLIYYSQIVNDFQKGDIAEGYSVSREKKESFPLTVTSAQKNPTAFYLCASSIDYPVAQEFPEAFFGQGTRLTVV.

This chain connects TRBV7-2 to TRBJ2-7; 14 nucleotides agree with TRBD2. J lost 6 bases, V lost 5 bases, and 6 bases had no gene match. This CDR3 has 15 residues. Looked up from germline, CDR1 is SGHTA and CDR2 is FQGNSA. The CDR3 bases are TGTGCCAGCAGCCCCAGACTAGCGGGAGGGATCGAGCAGTACTTC. Its translation is CASSPRLAGGIEQYF.

The CDR3 here is CASSQDPQDREAFF. For the CDR3, the DNA is TGCGCCAGCAGCCAAGATCCACAAGACAGGGAAGCTTTCTTT. J is TRBJ1-1 and V is TRBV4-1, with TRBD1 as a possible D gene (6 bases). V shed 0 bases and J shed 8 bases, with 13 bases lying between them. The CDR3 length is 14 residues. Germline CDR1 reads MGHRA; CDR2 reads YSYEKL.

At least ten counts were recorded for this clone. This chain links TRBV2 with TRBJ2-7, with D tentatively TRBD2 (5 bases). Trimming shortened V by 7 bases and J by 9 bases, and 19 bases separated the two germline ends. Germline V lookup: CDR1 SNHLY, CDR2 FYNNEI. The CDR3 is made up of 13 amino acids. The CDR3 DNA reads TGTGCCAGCAACGAGCCCTTTACAGCGGTGCAGTACTTC. Amino acid sequence: CASNEPFTAVQYF.

The V gene is TRBV30, the J gene TRBJ2-1, with 8 nucleotides matching TRBD2. This CDR3 comprises 14 residues. Germline values: CDR1 GTSNPN, CDR2 SVGIG (reference sequence). The trim removed 1 base at V and 8 bases at J, leaving 7 bases unmatched. As DNA, the CDR3 is TGTGCCTGGAGTGGAAGCGGGAGTAGCCATGAGCAGTTCTTC. This translates into CAWSGSGSSHEQFF.

This clone was seen a single time. CDR3 loop: CASSPTSDYEQFF. CDR3 bases: TGTGCCAGCAGCCCGACTAGCGATTATGAGCAGTTCTTC. The gene calls are TRBV11-3 and TRBJ2-1; 8 bases agree with TRBD2. Germline CDR1 is SGHNT and CDR2 is YENEEA. V shed 5 bases and J 8 bases; nucleotides not matched to a gene: 5. This CDR3 comprises 13 residues.

The V and J genes are TRBV5-1 and TRBJ2-7; the match to TRBD2 covers 16 bases. Per germline, CDR1 SGHRS and CDR2 YFSETQ. V lost 5 bases and J lost 5; bases outside the gene matches: 4. The CDR3 totals 15 residues. CDR3 in DNA: TGCGCCAGCAGGGGACTAGCGGGAGGGCCGGACGAGCAGTACTTC. Translation gives CASRGLAGGPDEQYF.